The 11 T cell receptor beta chains reported below all come from one sample, sequenced in a study of cytomegalovirus exposure and HLA in healthy donors. In the PCR, 60 Vbeta and 13 Jbeta primers were used. The assay was immunoSEQ multiplex PCR, and TCRdb's table has in-frame clones only and misses some. The table has approximately 120,000 clones, about three quarters seen once. The sample consisted of PBMCs. These receptors were taken from an older woman in good health and CMV-seropositive.

The chain couples TRBV5-1 to TRBJ2-7; 9 bases agree with TRBD2. There are 15 residues in the CDR3. V trimming: 4 bases; J trimming: 2 bases; junction bases outside the gene matches: 7. The V gene's germline CDR1 is SGHRS and CDR2 YFSETQ. CDR3 sequence: CASSVLSGSTYEQYF. DNA of the CDR3: TGCGCCAGCAGCGTACTTAGCGGGAGCACCTACGAGCAGTACTTC. The variable domain in full, with the rest retrieved from reference TRBV5-1 and TRBJ2-7, is KAGVTQTPRYLIKTRGQQVTLSCSPISGHRSVSWYQQTPGQGLQFLFEYFSETQRNKGNFPGRFSGRQFSNSRSEMNVSTLELGDSALYLCASSVLSGSTYEQYFGPGTRLTVT.

In this sample, this clone turned up a few times. The genes are TRBV6-5 and TRBJ1-6; 7 bases match TRBD1. Per germline, CDR1 MNHEY and CDR2 SVGAGI. This CDR3 is 15 amino acids long. V shed 6 bases and J 9 bases; nucleotides not matched to a gene: 11. The CDR3: CASSWGQLSGSPLHF. CDR3 sequence (DNA): TGTGCCAGCAGCTGGGGACAGCTTTCTGGTTCACCCCTCCACTTT.

This rearrangement joins TRBV7-2 to TRBJ1-3; D gene unclear. Trimming left V 3 bases short and J 0 bases short, with 9 bases between. Germline CDR1 SGHTA, CDR2 FQGNSA. The length of the CDR3 is 15 residues. The CDR3 spells CASSFAWSSGNTIYF. CDR3 in DNA: TGTGCCAGCAGCTTTGCTTGGAGCTCTGGAAACACCATATATTTT.

The chain uses TRBV11-2 and TRBJ2-5; TRBD2 matches 8 bases. The last part of the DNA fits TRBJ2-7 better; the J call may be wrong. The CDR3 length is 14 residues. Germline lookup yields CDR1 SGHAT and CDR2 FQNNGV. CDR3 in DNA: TGTGCCAGCAGCTTAGAAGCGGGGGAATACGAGCAGTACTTC. It encodes CASSLEAGEYEQYF.

CDR3 sequence (DNA): TGCGCCAGCAGCCAAGAGGAGGGAAACTCCCGCTACGAGCAGTACTTC. Translating it yields CASSQEEGNSRYEQYF. V usage is TRBV4-3 and J usage is TRBJ2-7; tentatively, D is TRBD2 (6 bases). This CDR3 has 16 amino acids. Germline assignment: CDR1 LGHNA and CDR2 YSLEER. V was pared by 0 bases and J by 3 bases, with 15 bases between.

The J gene is TRBJ2-1, the V gene TRBV5-1; no definite D call. Trimming removed 4 bases at V and 7 bases at J, with 27 bases between. Per germline, CDR1 SGHRS and CDR2 YFSETQ. CDR3 length: 18 residues. Here the CDR3 DNA reads TGCGCCAGCAGCCGCTCCATCCGAGAGCGAACTTACAAAAATGAGCAGTTCTTC. Amino acids: CASSRSIRERTYKNEQFF.

The J gene is TRBJ2-7, the V gene TRBV4-1; 9 bases align to TRBD1. CDR3 length equals 16 residues. The germline V gene encodes CDR1 MGHRA and CDR2 YSYEKL. V lost 2 bases and J lost 5; bases outside the gene matches: 10. CDR3: CASSQQPGTGSHEQYF. DNA of the CDR3: TGCGCCAGCAGCCAACAACCCGGGACAGGGAGCCACGAGCAGTACTTC.

The V gene is TRBV15, the J gene TRBJ1-2; 12 bases fit TRBD1. The CDR3 covers 14 residues. V gave up 3 bases and J gave up 6 bases; unmatched junction bases: 2. Germline V gene data show CDR1 as LNHNV and CDR2 as YYDKDF (reference sequence). CDR3 DNA sequence: TGTGCCACCAGCAGGGGACAGGGGGCGCATGGCTACACCTTC. Translation gives CATSRGQGAHGYTF.

This chain joins TRBV19 and TRBJ2-6; the D is unclear. CDR1 and CDR2 (germline): LNHDA, SQIVND (reference sequence). The V end lost 7 bases, the J end lost 0 bases, and 4 bases lay between the germline ends. The CDR3 has 13 residues. The CDR3 spells CASTSSGANVLTF. The CDR3 nucleotides read TGTGCCAGTACGAGCTCTGGGGCCAACGTCCTGACTTTC.

The chain uses TRBV7-2 and TRBJ2-2, with 16 nucleotides matching TRBD2. The CDR3 consists of 17 residues. The V segment lost 7 bases and the J segment 0 bases; nucleotides outside the gene matches: 2. The V gene's germline CDR1 is SGHTA and CDR2 FQGNSA. The CDR3 is CASKGLAGGTNTGELFF. The CDR3 nucleotides are TGTGCCAGCAAGGGACTAGCGGGGGGGACGAACACCGGGGAGCTGTTTTTT.

V is TRBV7-2 and J is TRBJ2-3; 8 bases match TRBD2. V was clipped by 1 base and J by 5 bases; unmatched bases: 8. Germline loops: CDR1 SGHTA, CDR2 FQGNSA. The CDR3 has 16 amino acids. This CDR3 is CASSLVSSGAVDTQYF. Here the CDR3 DNA reads TGTGCCAGCAGCTTAGTTAGTAGCGGGGCTGTAGATACGCAGTATTTT.